The entry below describes one TCR beta chain. The antigen remains undetermined. This record belongs to a study of cytomegalovirus exposure and HLA in healthy donors. Study summary: Among over 300 genotyped donors, around 80% fell in the Caucasian-associated ancestry cluster. Regarding the study as a whole: A link between a missense DCLRE1C variant and TCR beta V- and J-gene trimming emerged from a later analysis. Common viral pathogens (according to a later analysis) appeared linked to several of the most significant clusters. In a later analysis, TCR association rates varied by HLA locus: DRB1 most, HLA-C fewest.

Deletions cut 4 bases from V and 0 bases from J, with 12 bases between. Per the germline V gene, CDR1 is SGHTA and CDR2 is FQGNSA. The CDR3 covers 16 residues. PCR employed 60 Vbeta and 13 Jbeta primers. Profiled with immunoSEQ multiplex PCR; TCRdb holds only in-frame clones, not every one. The sample has approximately 150,000 clones. This sequence was found in a woman aged 40 to 55 in good health and CMV-seronegative. The chain employs TRBV7-2 and TRBJ2-2; the D gene is possibly TRBD1 (6 bases). Sequencing input: PBMCs. The DNA of the CDR3 is TGTGCCAGCAGCTCGGGACACTACACGAACACCGGGGAGCTGTTTTTT. As protein: CASSSGHYTNTGELFF. The whole variable domain, remainder taken from reference TRBV7-2 and TRBJ2-2, is GAGVSQSPSNKVTEKGKDVELRCDPISGHTALYWYRQSLGQGLEFLIYFQGNSAPDKSGLPSDRFSAERTGGSVSTLTIQRTQQEDSAVYLCASSSGHYTNTGELFFGEGSRLTVL.